The rows below give T cell receptor beta chains drawn from one sample of a study of cytomegalovirus exposure and HLA in healthy donors. Sequencing was performed with immunoSEQ multiplex PCR; in TCRdb, only in-frame clones are kept and a portion is missing. Of some 130,000 clones in the sample, approximately 71% are singletons; the top ten hold roughly 2%. What was sequenced was PBMCs. Every receptor here comes from a man aged 25-40 years in good health and CMV-seronegative. Both conserved end residues are trimmed from each CDR3. Rows give clone size only sometimes, using once, few, many, or a class for an expanded clone.

>TRBV10-1|NA
ASTSGGNTGELF
>TRBV9|few
ASSVDPQGMEQY
>TRBV28|NA
ASSFSPGLAGETQY
>TRBV5-1|few
ASSFRGFEEKLF
>TRBV2|NA
ASRPSGANTGELF
>TRBV5-1|NA
ASSLVGSGHRAYEQY
>TRBV2|NA
ASRPGQGYGNTEAF
>TRBV7-6|few
ASSSMTSGTDTQY
>TRBV6-4|NA
ASSEGSGTTDTQY
>TRBV6-5|few
ASSARLAGYNEQF
>TRBV30|NA
AWSVRLRDIQY
>TRBV11-2|few
ASSLGARNTEAF
>TRBV5-1|NA
ASSQGAYNEQF
>TRBV6-5|once
ASSHSGSGTDTQY
>TRBV18|NA
ASSPAGTAETQY
>TRBV5-6|NA
ASSSSFSGRLNTEAF
>TRBV7-8|NA
ASSLTPRQGGYT
>TRBV10-2|NA
ASRTGTGNTEAF
>TRBV7-2|NA
ASSPNAGTYAKNIQY
>TRBV27|NA
ASRWTSGTDTQY
>TRBV29-1|NA
SVDGAGQETQY
>TRBV21-1|NA
ASSKKASREGCEQF
>TRBV6-5|NA
ASSYSTGVNEKLF
>TRBV19|NA
ASSRLAGVYEQF
>TRBV6-5|NA
AVGTGANVLT
>TRBV6-1|NA
ASSESSGVPYEQY
>TRBV4-1|few
ASSPRTSSYEQY
>TRBV5-6|NA
ASSLNYGYT
>TRBV9|NA
ASSFGLAPYEQY
>TRBV6-5|NA
ASKLRSGSYEQY
>TRBV4-1|few
ASSELANEQF
>TRBV7-9|NA
ASSTRLAGGLTGELF
>TRBV5-8|NA
ASSGRKHGELF
>TRBV6-1|NA
ASRGTGHYEQY
>TRBV2|many
ASRPTSGSKNIQY
>TRBV11-2|NA
ASSLRDIPNTEAF
>TRBV21-1|NA
ASSKEELKREFPARTDTQY
>TRBV6-5|many
ASSYNRNSNQPQH
>TRBV30|NA
AWIKPGWNTEAF
>TRBV7-3|NA
ASSPLAGGPTDTQY
>TRBV5-1|NA
ASSYSPGQAFYGYT
>TRBV19|NA
ASSTLAGSSTDTQY
>TRBV1|NA
TSSQAGRAAYEQY
>TRBV28|NA
ASRPGQLYNQPQH
>TRBV10-3|NA
AISDTTRGSYEQY
>TRBV7-9|few
ASSLMGAGGLDTEAF
>TRBV7-8|NA
ASSLARGYEQY
>TRBV10-3|few
AISESARGNNEQF